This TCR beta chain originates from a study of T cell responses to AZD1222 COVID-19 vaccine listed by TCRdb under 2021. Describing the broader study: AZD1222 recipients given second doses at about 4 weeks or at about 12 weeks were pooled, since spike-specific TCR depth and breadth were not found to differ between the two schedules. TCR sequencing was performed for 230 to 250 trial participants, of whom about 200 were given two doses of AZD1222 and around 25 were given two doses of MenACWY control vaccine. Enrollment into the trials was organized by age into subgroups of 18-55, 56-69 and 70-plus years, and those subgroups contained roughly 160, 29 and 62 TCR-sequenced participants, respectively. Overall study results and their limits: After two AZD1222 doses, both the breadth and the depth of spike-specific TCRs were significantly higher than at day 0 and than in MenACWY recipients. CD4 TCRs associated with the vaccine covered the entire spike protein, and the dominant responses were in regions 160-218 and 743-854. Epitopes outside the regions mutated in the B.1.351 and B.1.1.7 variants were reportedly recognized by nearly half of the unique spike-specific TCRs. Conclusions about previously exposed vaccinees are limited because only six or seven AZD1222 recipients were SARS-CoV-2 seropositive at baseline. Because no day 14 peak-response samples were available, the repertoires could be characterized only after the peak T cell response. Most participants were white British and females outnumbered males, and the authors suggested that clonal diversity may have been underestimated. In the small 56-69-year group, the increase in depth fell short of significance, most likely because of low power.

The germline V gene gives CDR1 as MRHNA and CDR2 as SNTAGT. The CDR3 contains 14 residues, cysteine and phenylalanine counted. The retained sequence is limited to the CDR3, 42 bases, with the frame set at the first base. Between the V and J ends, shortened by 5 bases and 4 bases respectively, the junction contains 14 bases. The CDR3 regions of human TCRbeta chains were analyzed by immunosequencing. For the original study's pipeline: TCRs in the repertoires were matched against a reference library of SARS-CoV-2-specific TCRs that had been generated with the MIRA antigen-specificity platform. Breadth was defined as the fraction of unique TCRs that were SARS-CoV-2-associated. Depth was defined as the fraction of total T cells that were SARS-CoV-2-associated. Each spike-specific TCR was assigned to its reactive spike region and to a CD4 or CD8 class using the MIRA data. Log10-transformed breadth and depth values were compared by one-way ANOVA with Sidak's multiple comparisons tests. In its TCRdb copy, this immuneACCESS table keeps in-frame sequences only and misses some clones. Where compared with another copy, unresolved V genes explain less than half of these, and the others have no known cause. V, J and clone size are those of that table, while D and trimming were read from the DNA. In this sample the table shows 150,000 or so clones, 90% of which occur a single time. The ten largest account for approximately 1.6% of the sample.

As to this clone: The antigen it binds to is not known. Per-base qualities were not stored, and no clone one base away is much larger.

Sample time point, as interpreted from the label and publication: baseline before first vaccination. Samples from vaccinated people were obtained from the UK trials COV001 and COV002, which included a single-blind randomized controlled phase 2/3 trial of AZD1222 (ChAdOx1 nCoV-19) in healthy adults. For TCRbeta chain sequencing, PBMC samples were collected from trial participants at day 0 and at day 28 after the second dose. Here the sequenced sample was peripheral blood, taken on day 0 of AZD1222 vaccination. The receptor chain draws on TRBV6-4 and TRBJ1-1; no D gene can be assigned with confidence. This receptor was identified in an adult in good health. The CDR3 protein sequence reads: CASSKAGASTEAFF. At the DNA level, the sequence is TGTGCCAGCAGTAAGGCAGGAGCTTCCACTGAAGCTTTCTTT.